This TCR beta chain was captured by sequencing in a study of T cells after yellow fever vaccination. Study-wide results and limits: Clones that expanded after primary vaccination mostly reappeared after the booster (96% CD4, approximately 89% CD8).

Points on this clonotype: Its antigen is undetermined.

J gave up 1 base and V 0 bases, and 11 bases lay outside the gene matches. The germline CDR1 and CDR2 sequences are LGHNA and YSLEER. The CDR3 loop spans 18 amino acids. TCRdb re-derived calls from the 5' RACE reads in MiXCR, one entry per CDR3 protein. The sample has about 510,000 distinct CDR3 sequences; 20% to 25% are singletons. The receptor was isolated from a man aged 18 to 29 who received the YFV17D yellow fever vaccine. J is TRBJ2-7 and V is TRBV4-3, with TRBD1 identical over 8 bases. Sequences were derived from PBMCs, sampled roughly 20 days after the first yellow fever vaccination. CDR3 protein: CASSQDPIRTGISYEQYF. Written as DNA, the CDR3 is TGCGCCAGCAGCCAAGATCCCATCCGGACAGGGATTTCCTACGAGCAGTACTTC.